Below, 19 T cell receptor beta chains from the same sample are listed, as sequenced in a study of blood T cells in healthy people across ages. Then a second PCR, running roughly 7 to 11 cycles, was carried out with a sample-barcoded 5' primer and a J-beta primer mix. TCRdb reprocessed the 5' RACE reads with MiXCR, giving one entry per CDR3 protein. The data hold approximately 830,000 distinct CDR3 sequences, with around two thirds observed a single time. Input material: blood. The receptors were sampled from a man younger than 45 in good health.

This clonotype was seen a few times. The CDR3 DNA follows: TGTGCCAGCAGCGCCCGCCCGGACGGAGACTATAATTCACCCCTCCACTTT. Translating gives CASSARPDGDYNSPLHF. The V and J genes are TRBV9 and TRBJ1-6; D unresolved. V lost 3 bases to trimming and J lost 3 bases, with 16 bases between them. This CDR3 is 17 amino acids long. Germline loops: CDR1 SGDLS, CDR2 YYNGEE.

This sequence joins TRBV6-2 or TRBV6-3 and TRBJ2-5, with 9 nucleotides matching TRBD1. The DNA end is a closer match to TRBJ2-7, so the J assignment may be wrong. Germline-derived CDR1 and CDR2 are MNHEY and SVGEGT. The CDR3 contains 14 residues. CDR3 residues: CASSPGTGTREQYF. Here the CDR3 DNA reads TGTGCCAGCAGTCCCGGGACAGGGACTCGCGAGCAGTACTTC.

This clonotype was observed a single time. The chain carries TRBV28 and TRBJ1-5; weak D call: TRBD1 (5 bases). The germline gives CDR1 MDHEN, CDR2 SYDVKM. V was clipped by 8 bases and J by 1 base, with 18 bases between them. This CDR3 spans 16 amino acids. CDR3 sequence reads: CASSPQAGLSNQPQHF. Here the CDR3 DNA reads TGTGCCAGCTCTCCCCAGGCAGGGCTGAGCAATCAGCCCCAGCATTTT.

This chain joins TRBV28 and TRBJ2-4; the match to TRBD1 covers 8 bases. Looked up from germline, CDR1 is MDHEN and CDR2 is SYDVKM. V was pared by 2 bases and J by 2 bases, with 2 bases of the junction left unmatched. CDR3 length equals 15 residues. The CDR3 sequence: CASSLQGAPKNIQYF. The CDR3 DNA sequence: TGTGCCAGCAGTTTACAGGGGGCGCCCAAAAACATTCAGTACTTC.

The rearrangement joins TRBV9 to TRBJ2-5; 11 bases are a match to TRBD2. Germline V gene lookup returns CDR1 SGDLS and CDR2 YYNGEE. The V and J ends lost 3 bases and 5 bases, in that order; junction bases with no gene match: 9. The CDR3 extends over 16 amino acids. The CDR3 DNA reads TGTGCCAGCAGCGAATCTATAGCGGGGGGGCAGGAGACCCAGTACTTC. As protein: CASSESIAGGQETQYF.

The chain employs TRBV7-9 and TRBJ2-3; no reliable D call. With 2 bases removed from V and 1 base from J, the gap between germline ends came to 7 bases. The CDR3 sequence is 14 residues long. From germline, CDR1 is SEHNR and CDR2 FQNEAQ (reference sequence). The CDR3 loop is CASSLQDRTDTQYF. DNA for the CDR3: TGTGCCAGCAGCTTACAAGACCGCACAGATACGCAGTATTTT.

J is TRBJ2-1 and V is TRBV2, with 7 bases identical to TRBD1. The tail of the sequence fits TRBJ2-7 better, so the J call may be wrong. Germline CDR1 and CDR2: SNHLY and FYNNEI. The CDR3 has 14 amino acids. This CDR3 reads CASNSDRYAGEQYF. In DNA form, the CDR3 reads TGTGCCAGCAACTCGGACAGGTACGCAGGCGAGCAGTACTTC.

The J gene is TRBJ2-7, the V gene TRBV3-1, with D possibly matching TRBD2 (5 bases). The V gene's germline CDR1 is LGHDT and CDR2 YNNKEL (reference sequence). This CDR3 region has 15 residues. Deletions cut 1 base from V and 0 bases from J, with 10 bases between. This CDR3 reads CASSQGGWSSYEQYF. The CDR3, as DNA: TGTGCCAGCAGCCAAGGAGGGTGGAGCTCCTACGAGCAGTACTTC.

This clonotype appeared once. The chain joins TRBV20-1 to TRBJ2-5; 9 positions match TRBD2. The DNA end lines up better with TRBJ2-7; the J call may be wrong. The CDR3 consists of 14 residues. Germline V CDR1 and CDR2: DFQATT, SNEGSKA (reference sequence). CDR3 residues: CSAKRSGGRVEQYF. DNA for the CDR3: TGCAGTGCTAAAAGGAGCGGGGGGCGGGTCGAGCAGTACTTC.

The chain's CDR3 is CASSLLAGGREQYF. For the CDR3, the DNA is TGTGCCAGCAGTTTATTAGCGGGGGGGCGCGAGCAGTACTTC. The V call is TRBV28, the J call TRBJ2-7, with TRBD2 identical over 11 bases. CDR1 and CDR2 from the germline V gene are MDHEN and SYDVKM. Losses at the gene ends were 1 base for V and 6 bases for J; bases not matched to a gene: 2. CDR3 length: 14 residues.

Notes on this clonotype: A much more abundant neighbour one base away suggests this may be a read error. The chain employs TRBV6-2 or TRBV6-3 and TRBJ2-5, with D possibly being TRBD1 (5 bases). The end of the DNA aligns better with TRBJ2-7, so the J call may be wrong. CDR1 and CDR2 from the germline V gene are MNHEY and SVGEGT. The CDR3 is 13 amino acids. The CDR3 loop is CASSVSQGGEQYF. DNA of the CDR3: TGTGCCAGCAGTGTATCCCAGGGCGGCGAGCAGTACTTC.

The gene calls are TRBV7-2 and TRBJ2-5; TRBD2 aligns across 11 bases. After removal of 5 bases from V and 11 bases from J, the junction contained 16 bases not matched to a gene. The CDR3 has 16 residues. The germline V gene encodes CDR1 SGHTA and CDR2 FQGNSA. CDR3 protein: CASSQIAGGALYKQYF. The CDR3 coding sequence is TGTGCCAGCAGCCAAATAGCGGGGGGGGCCCTCTACAAGCAGTACTTC.

The gene calls are TRBV20-1 and TRBJ2-7; D gene ambiguous. V lost 6 bases and J lost 0, with 15 bases in between. CDR1 is DFQATT and CDR2 is SNEGSKA in the germline V gene (reference sequence). CDR3 length equals 14 residues. The DNA for the CDR3 is TGCAGTGCCCTGGATCAGGTTAACTCCTACGAGCAGTACTTC. This gives the protein CSALDQVNSYEQYF.

The V gene is TRBV7-2, the J gene TRBJ2-7; 9 nucleotides line up with TRBD1. The CDR3 has 13 residues. After removal of 8 bases from V and 6 bases from J, the junction contained 8 bases not matched to a gene. CDR1 is SGHTA and CDR2 is FQGNSA in the germline V gene. The CDR3 spells CASGMGQGGEQYF. Here the CDR3 DNA reads TGTGCCAGCGGAATGGGACAGGGAGGCGAGCAGTACTTC.

This clonotype has only a few counts. The chain combines TRBV12-3 or TRBV12-4 with TRBJ2-1, with 10 bases matching TRBD2. The ends lost 7 bases at V and 4 bases at J; junction bases unmatched: 7. This CDR3 has 15 residues. Here the CDR3 DNA reads TGTGCCAGCAACAGAGAACTAGCGGGGTACAATGAGCAGTTCTTC. Translating gives CASNRELAGYNEQFF.

The chain recombines TRBV7-2 with TRBJ2-7, with D possibly being TRBD1 or TRBD2 (6 bases each). The better agreement between TRBJ2-5 and the DNA end casts doubt on the J call. In germline, CDR1 is SGHTA, CDR2 FQGNSA. The length of the CDR3 is 15 residues. CDR3 sequence: CASSTGRSSFKTQYF. For the CDR3, the DNA is TGTGCCAGCAGCACAGGGAGGAGCAGCTTTAAGACCCAGTACTTC.

This clonotype was recorded a few times. This chain links TRBV3-1 with TRBJ2-1; D is tentatively TRBD1 or TRBD2 (5 bases each). This CDR3 has 14 amino acids. Deletions cut 3 bases from V and 12 bases from J, with 18 bases between. Germline CDR1 is LGHDT and CDR2 is YNNKEL (reference sequence). The CDR3 is CASSQLGAQRGQFF. The CDR3 DNA is TGTGCCAGCAGCCAGTTAGGGGCCCAGAGGGGGCAGTTCTTC.

This clonotype came up a few times. The chain combines TRBV7-2 with TRBJ2-5, with D unresolved. Germline loops: CDR1 SGHTA, CDR2 FQGNSA. The CDR3 extends over 13 amino acids. The V and J ends lost 3 bases and 1 base respectively, with 6 bases between them. For the CDR3, the DNA is TGTGCCAGCAGCTTTAGGTTCCAAGAGACCCAGTACTTC. Its translation is CASSFRFQETQYF.

A note on this clonotype: A read error may be the cause here, since a much bigger clone is one base away. The V gene is TRBV11-1, the J gene TRBJ2-1; no reliable D call. The germline V gene encodes CDR1 SGHAT and CDR2 FQDESV (reference sequence). V was pared by 3 bases and J by 0 bases, with 6 bases between. The CDR3 contains 14 residues. This chain's CDR3 is CASSLVRSYNEQFF. The CDR3 region has the DNA TGTGCCAGCAGCTTGGTCCGCTCCTACAATGAGCAGTTCTTC.